Listed below are T cell receptor beta chains from one sample, sequenced in a study of pediatric ulcerative colitis. Sequencing was performed with immunoSEQ multiplex PCR; in TCRdb, only in-frame clones are kept and a portion is missing. In the table there are 35,000 to 45,000 clones, around 78% of which are singletons. Sequencing was performed on blood. These receptors all come from a girl aged 10 to 17 with moderate ulcerative colitis. Both conserved end residues are part of each CDR3. Each record gives: V gene, clone size, D gene, CDR3 length, J gene, CDR3 DNA, CDR3 protein. A D gene is named only where the DNA matches it firmly. Only part of the rows carry a size: once, few, many, or a class if the clone is expanded.

TRBV27	few	NA	13	TRBJ1-5	TGTGCCAGCAGTTTTAGGGGGTCTCAGCCCCAGCATTTT	CASSFRGSQPQHF
TRBV5-4	NA	NA	14	TRBJ2-7	TGTGCCAGCAGCTTGGGCGGAGGGGTGGAAGAGCAGTACTTC	CASSLGGGVEEQYF
TRBV6-1	NA	NA	13	TRBJ2-7	TGTGCCAGCATGTGGCAGGGACCCTACGAGCAGTACTTC	CASMWQGPYEQYF
TRBV7-6	NA	TRBD1	13	TRBJ1-1	TGTGCCAGCAGCGGGACAGGACGGGAGGGAGCTTTCTTT	CASSGTGREGAFF
TRBV2	NA	NA	15	TRBJ1-3	TGTGCCAGCAGTGAGGAGGGCCAGGAGGGAAACACCATATATTTT	CASSEEGQEGNTIYF
TRBV5-1	NA	NA	14	TRBJ2-2	TGCGCCAGCACCGGGACAAAGAACACCGGGGAGCTGTTTTTT	CASTGTKNTGELFF
TRBV7-6	NA	NA	16	TRBJ2-2	TGTGCCAGCAGCCCATTTCGAGAGGGATACACCGGGGAGCTGTTTTTT	CASSPFREGYTGELFF
TRBV29-1	NA	NA	16	TRBJ1-1	TGCAGCGTTCCGGGGGGGCCTTTCCTGAAGAACACTGAAGCTTTCTTT	CSVPGGPFLKNTEAFF
TRBV27	NA	NA	15	TRBJ2-1	TGTGCCAGCTTTCAAACAGGGAGGTTTGCCAATGAGCAGTTCTTC	CASFQTGRFANEQFF
TRBV5-1	NA	NA	16	TRBJ2-5	TGCGCCAGCAGCTCCGGGGCGGGGCTGTACCAAGAGACCCAGTACTTC	CASSSGAGLYQETQYF
TRBV7-2	few	NA	14	TRBJ1-1	TGTGCCAGCAGCTTAGCCATGAGGTCCACTGAAGCTTTCTTT	CASSLAMRSTEAFF
TRBV13	NA	NA	14	TRBJ2-7	TGTGCCAGCAGCCTAGACGGGGAGGCGTACGAGCAGTACTTC	CASSLDGEAYEQYF
TRBV28	NA	NA	14	TRBJ1-2	TGTGCCAGCAGTTTTCACAGCCCTAACTATGGCTACACCTTC	CASSFHSPNYGYTF
TRBV18	once	TRBD1	16	TRBJ1-1	TGTGCCAGCTCACCACCAACGGGACAGGGGAACACTGAAGCTTTCTTT	CASSPPTGQGNTEAFF
TRBV7-9	NA	NA	14	TRBJ2-1	TGTGCCAGCAGCTCCCCTGGCGGGATCGATGAGCAGTTCTTC	CASSSPGGIDEQFF
TRBV9	NA	NA	14	TRBJ2-2	TGTGCCAGCAGCGTGGAGGGTGACACCGGGGAGCTGTTTTTT	CASSVEGDTGELFF
TRBV7-9	NA	NA	13	TRBJ1-2	TGTGCCAGCAGCCAGCGACAGGACTATGGCTACACCTTC	CASSQRQDYGYTF
TRBV6-6	NA	TRBD1	13	TRBJ2-7	TGTGCCAGCAGTTCGGACAGGGGGTACGAGCAGTACTTC	CASSSDRGYEQYF
TRBV6-6	NA	NA	12	TRBJ2-7	TGTGCCAGCACCGGACAGTCCTACGAGCAGTACTTC	CASTGQSYEQYF
TRBV5-4	NA	TRBD1	15	TRBJ2-3	TGTGCCAGCAGCCAAGACAGGGGTAGGGCAGATACGCAGTATTTT	CASSQDRGRADTQYF
TRBV30	NA	TRBD1	16	TRBJ1-4	TGTGCCTGGAGTCCGGACAGGGGGCGAGAGTACGAAAAACTGTTTTTT	CAWSPDRGREYEKLFF
TRBV29-1	NA	NA	12	TRBJ1-5	TGCAGCGTTGGGGGGGGGCTTCAGCCCCAGCATTTT	CSVGGGLQPQHF
TRBV18	NA	NA	17	TRBJ2-3	TGTGCCAGCTCACCACAGGCGGGACGCCTAAGCACAGATACGCAGTATTTT	CASSPQAGRLSTDTQYF
TRBV25-1	once	NA	14	TRBJ2-1	TGTGCCAGCAGTGAACGGGGATATTACAATGAGCAGTTCTTC	CASSERGYYNEQFF
TRBV30	NA	NA	14	TRBJ1-6	TGTGCCTGGAGTCTAATAGGGGGGGACTCACCCCTCCACTTT	CAWSLIGGDSPLHF
TRBV7-3	NA	NA	19	TRBJ2-2	TGTGCCAGCAGCTTAATAGGACTAACCTTAGGCTTGCGCACCGGGGAGCTGTTTTTT	CASSLIGLTLGLRTGELFF
TRBV5-1	NA	NA	13	TRBJ2-5	TGCGCCAGCAGCTTGCTAGTTAGGGAGACCCAGTACTTC	CASSLLVRETQYF
TRBV7-9	NA	TRBD2	15	TRBJ2-3	TGTGCCAGCAGCTTATGGGAGGGTTTCTCAGATACGCAGTATTTT	CASSLWEGFSDTQYF
TRBV5-6	NA	TRBD2	16	TRBJ2-1	TGTGCCAGCAGCTCGGTGGGACTAGCGGCCTACAATGAGCAGTTCTTC	CASSSVGLAAYNEQFF
TRBV14	NA	NA	16	TRBJ2-3	TGTGCCAGCAGCCTCCGGGACCCCCGCCGCACAGATACGCAGTATTTT	CASSLRDPRRTDTQYF
TRBV6-5	medium-sized	TRBD1	13	TRBJ1-1	TGTGCCAGCAGCACGACAGGGTTAACTGAAGCTTTCTTT	CASSTTGLTEAFF
TRBV4-1	NA	NA	16	TRBJ2-1	TGCGCCAGCAGCCAGGAGGGGGCAATCGGCTACAATGAGCAGTTCTTC	CASSQEGAIGYNEQFF
TRBV6-5	NA	TRBD1	14	TRBJ1-1	TGTGCCAGCAGCGGGACAGGGGGCAACACTGAAGCTTTCTTT	CASSGTGGNTEAFF
TRBV9	NA	NA	15	TRBJ2-7	TGTGCCAGCAGCCCTGCCTTAGGAGGGTTCTACGAGCAGTACTTC	CASSPALGGFYEQYF
TRBV19	NA	NA	13	TRBJ2-7	TGTGCCAGTAGTCCAGGACGGTCCTACGAGCAGTACTTC	CASSPGRSYEQYF
TRBV7-9	NA	NA	13	TRBJ2-1	TGTGCCAGCAGCTTACGAGGACACAATGAGCAGTTCTTC	CASSLRGHNEQFF
TRBV18	NA	TRBD1	16	TRBJ1-4	TGTGCCAGCTCACTAGGTGGGACAGGCACTAATGAAAAACTGTTTTTT	CASSLGGTGTNEKLFF
TRBV7-2	NA	NA	14	TRBJ2-6	TGTGCCACCAGAAAAGGTTCTGGGGCCAACGTCCTGACTTTC	CATRKGSGANVLTF
TRBV6-1	NA	NA	14	TRBJ1-3	TGTGCCAGCAGTGATGGTTCCTCTGGAAACACCATATATTTT	CASSDGSSGNTIYF
TRBV10-2	NA	NA	14	TRBJ1-1	TGCGCCAGCAGGGACCGTACAGGGAACACTGAAGCTTTCTTT	CASRDRTGNTEAFF
TRBV4-3	NA	TRBD2	18	TRBJ2-2	TGCGCCAGCAGCCAAGCGCCCCTAGCGGGGGTCAACACCGGGGAGCTGTTTTTT	CASSQAPLAGVNTGELFF
TRBV28	NA	TRBD1	18	TRBJ1-4	TGTGCCAGCAGTCCCCTCCCCCGGGACAGGGATCTTGATGAAAAACTGTTTTTT	CASSPLPRDRDLDEKLFF
TRBV6-1	NA	TRBD2	15	TRBJ2-3	TGTGCCAGCAGTGGACTAGCGGGAGGCACAGATACGCAGTATTTT	CASSGLAGGTDTQYF
TRBV6-1	NA	NA	14	TRBJ2-3	TGTGCCAGCAGTGGCCCAGTTTCGGCAGATACGCAGTATTTT	CASSGPVSADTQYF
TRBV29-1	NA	NA	14	TRBJ2-4	TGCAGCGTTGAAATGGGGGGTATCCCGTACATTCAGTACTTC	CSVEMGGIPYIQYF
TRBV19	NA	TRBD1	15	TRBJ2-1	TGTGCCAGTACCCTGGGACAGGGGCTAGTTTATGAGCAGTTCTTC	CASTLGQGLVYEQFF
TRBV5-4	NA	TRBD2	15	TRBJ2-5	TGTGCCAGCAGCCTCCTAGCGGGAGGACAAGAGACCCAGTACTTC	CASSLLAGGQETQYF
TRBV19	NA	NA	15	TRBJ1-1	TGTGCCAGTAGTATTTTGGGGAGGATGAACACTGAAGCTTTCTTT	CASSILGRMNTEAFF
TRBV5-1	NA	TRBD1	16	TRBJ2-1	TGCGCCAGCAGCCATTTCGGGACAGGGATCTACAATGAGCAGTTCTTC	CASSHFGTGIYNEQFF
TRBV28	NA	TRBD2	14	TRBJ2-5	TGTGCCAGCAGTCGACTAGCGGGAGGTGAGACCCAGTACTTC	CASSRLAGGETQYF
TRBV18	NA	NA	14	TRBJ2-1	TGTGCCAGCTCACCACCGACCAGGGGTGCGCGGCAGTTCTTC	CASSPPTRGARQFF
TRBV19	NA	TRBD1	15	TRBJ1-6	TGTGCCAGTAATAACCGGGACAGGGGCAGTTCACCCCTCCACTTT	CASNNRDRGSSPLHF
TRBV14	NA	TRBD2	17	TRBJ2-1	TGTGCCAGCAGCTCCCTTGGTGTGTCGACTAGCGGGGGGGAGCAGTTCTTC	CASSSLGVSTSGGEQFF
TRBV2	few	NA	12	TRBJ2-3	TGTGCCAGCAGGGCAGACACAGATACGCAGTATTTT	CASRADTDTQYF
TRBV4-1	NA	TRBD1	17	TRBJ2-2	TGCGCCAGCAGCCGAGAAAGAGGACAGGAGTACACCGGGGAGCTGTTTTTT	CASSRERGQEYTGELFF